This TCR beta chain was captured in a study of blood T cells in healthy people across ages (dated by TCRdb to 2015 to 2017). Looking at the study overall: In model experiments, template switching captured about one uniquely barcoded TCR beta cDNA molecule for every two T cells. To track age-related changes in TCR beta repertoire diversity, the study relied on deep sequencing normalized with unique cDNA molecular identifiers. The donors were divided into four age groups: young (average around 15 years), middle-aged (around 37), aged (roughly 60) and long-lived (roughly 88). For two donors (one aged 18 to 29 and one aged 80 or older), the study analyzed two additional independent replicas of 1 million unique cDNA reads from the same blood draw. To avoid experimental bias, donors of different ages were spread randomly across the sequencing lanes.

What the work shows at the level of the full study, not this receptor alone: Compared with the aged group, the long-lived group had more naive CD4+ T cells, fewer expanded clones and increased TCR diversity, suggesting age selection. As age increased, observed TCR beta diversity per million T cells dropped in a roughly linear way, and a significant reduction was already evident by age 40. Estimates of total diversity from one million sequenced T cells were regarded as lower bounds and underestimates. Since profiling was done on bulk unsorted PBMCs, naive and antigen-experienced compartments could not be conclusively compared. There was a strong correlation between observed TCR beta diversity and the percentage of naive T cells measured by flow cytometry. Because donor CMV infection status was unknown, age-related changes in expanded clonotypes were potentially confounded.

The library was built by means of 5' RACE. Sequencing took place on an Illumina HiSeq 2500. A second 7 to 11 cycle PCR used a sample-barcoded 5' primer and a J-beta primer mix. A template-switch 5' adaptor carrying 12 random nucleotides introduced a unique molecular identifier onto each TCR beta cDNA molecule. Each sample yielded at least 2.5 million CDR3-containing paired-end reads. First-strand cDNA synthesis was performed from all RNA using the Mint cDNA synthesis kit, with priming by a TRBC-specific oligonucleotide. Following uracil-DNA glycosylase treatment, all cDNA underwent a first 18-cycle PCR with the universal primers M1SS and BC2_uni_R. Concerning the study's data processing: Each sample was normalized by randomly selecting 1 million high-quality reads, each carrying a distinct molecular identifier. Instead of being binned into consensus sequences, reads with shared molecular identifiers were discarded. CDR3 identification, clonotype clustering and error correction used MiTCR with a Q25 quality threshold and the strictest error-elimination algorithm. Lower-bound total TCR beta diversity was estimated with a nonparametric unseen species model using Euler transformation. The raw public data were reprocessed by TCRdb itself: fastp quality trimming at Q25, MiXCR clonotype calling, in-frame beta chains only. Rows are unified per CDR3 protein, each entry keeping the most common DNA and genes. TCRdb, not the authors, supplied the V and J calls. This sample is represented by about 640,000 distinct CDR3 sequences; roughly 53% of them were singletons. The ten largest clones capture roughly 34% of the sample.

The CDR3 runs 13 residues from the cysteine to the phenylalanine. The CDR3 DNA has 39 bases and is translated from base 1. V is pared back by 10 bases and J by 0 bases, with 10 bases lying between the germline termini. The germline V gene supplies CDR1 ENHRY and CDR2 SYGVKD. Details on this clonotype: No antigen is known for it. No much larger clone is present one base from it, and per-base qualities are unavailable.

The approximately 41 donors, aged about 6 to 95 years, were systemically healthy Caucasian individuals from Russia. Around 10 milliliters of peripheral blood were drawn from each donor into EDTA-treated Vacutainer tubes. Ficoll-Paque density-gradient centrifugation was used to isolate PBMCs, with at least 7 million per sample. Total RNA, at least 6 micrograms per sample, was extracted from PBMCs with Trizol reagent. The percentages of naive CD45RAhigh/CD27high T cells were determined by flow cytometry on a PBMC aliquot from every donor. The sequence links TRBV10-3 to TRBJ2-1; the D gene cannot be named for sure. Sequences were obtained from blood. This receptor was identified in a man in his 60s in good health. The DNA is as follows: TGTGCCACCCAGCTCCCCTCCTACAATGAGCAGTTCTTC. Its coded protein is CATQLPSYNEQFF.